Below, 24 T cell receptor beta chains from the same sample are listed, as sequenced in a study of blood T cell repertoires in COVID-19. Some clones are missing from TCRdb's copy, which holds only in-frame ones; the method was immunoSEQ multiplex PCR. The table lists fewer than 450,000 clones, more than 70% of them singletons. The sequenced sample was peripheral blood. These receptors were collected from a woman between 50 and 59 years old with COVID-19, enrolled during active disease.

The chain uses TRBV7-9 and TRBJ2-3; D possibly corresponds to TRBD2 (7 bases). The CDR3 length is 15 residues. V gave up 0 bases and J gave up 4 bases, with 11 bases separating them. Per germline, CDR1 SEHNR and CDR2 FQNEAQ (reference sequence). As DNA, the CDR3 is TGTGCCAGCAGCTTAGCGGACGGGGGGCCAGATACGCAGTATTTT. Residues: CASSLADGGPDTQYF.

The chain has TRBV6-2 or TRBV6-3 and TRBJ1-5, with a possible D match to TRBD1 (5 bases). V gave up 5 bases and J gave up 7 bases, with 18 bases separating them. Germline V gene data show CDR1 as MNHEY and CDR2 as SVGEGT. This CDR3 is 15 amino acids long. CDR3 sequence reads: CASSPLQGGNQPQHF. As DNA, the CDR3 is TGTGCCAGCAGTCCCCTTCAGGGAGGTAACCAGCCCCAGCATTTT.

This clone was detected a few times. V is TRBV19 and J is TRBJ2-7, with TRBD1 as a possible D gene (5 bases). V was clipped by 8 bases and J by 6 bases, with 17 bases between them. The CDR3 covers 13 residues. Germline assignment: CDR1 LNHDA and CDR2 SQIVND (reference sequence). The CDR3 is CASSVQGQGEQYF. The CDR3 coding sequence is TGTGCCAGTTCGGTTCAGGGCCAGGGCGAGCAGTACTTC. Full variable domain (missing parts from reference TRBV19 and TRBJ2-7): DGGITQSPKYLFRKEGQNVTLSCEQNLNHDAMYWYRQDPGQGLRLIYYSQIVNDFQKGDIAEGYSVSREKKESFPLTVTSAQKNPTAFYLCASSVQGQGEQYFGPGTRLTVT.

V usage is TRBV5-4 and J usage is TRBJ1-1; D might be TRBD1 (5 bases). V dropped 0 bases and J dropped 7 bases, with 10 bases sitting between them. The CDR3 is made up of 13 amino acids. Per the germline V gene, CDR1 is SGHNT and CDR2 is YYREEE (reference sequence). The CDR3 region has the DNA TGTGCCAGCAGCTTGGTAGGGGCAGGTGAAGCTTTCTTT. This gives the protein CASSLVGAGEAFF.

The V and J genes are TRBV19 and TRBJ1-6, with TRBD1 as a possible D gene (6 bases). Trimming cost V 3 bases and J 1 base, with 10 bases left between them. The length of the CDR3 is 16 residues. CDR1 LNHDA and CDR2 SQIVND come from the germline V gene (reference sequence). The CDR3 DNA is TGTGCCAGTAGTATCGGGGGGCAATCCTATAATTCACCCCTCCACTTT. The encoded protein is CASSIGGQSYNSPLHF.

This clone was seen a single time. CDR3 sequence: CASSLGGQYQYF. The CDR3 DNA reads as TGTGCCAGCAGCTTGGGAGGGCAGTACCAGTACTTC. The chain has TRBV5-6 and TRBJ2-7; D is perhaps TRBD2 (5 bases). The CDR3 totals 12 residues. With 0 bases removed from V and 10 bases from J, the gap between germline ends came to 11 bases. CDR1 is SGHDT and CDR2 is YYEEEE in the germline V gene.

The CDR3 loop reads CASRTSGGRFEQYF. The CDR3 region has the DNA TGTGCCAGCAGGACTTCAGGGGGCCGGTTCGAGCAGTACTTC. The chain uses TRBV6-5 and TRBJ2-7, with 8 bases identical to TRBD1. V lost 6 bases to trimming and J lost 6 bases; unmatched junction nucleotides: 10. The CDR3 has 14 residues. Germline V gives CDR1 MNHEY, CDR2 SVGAGI.

The chain couples TRBV28 to TRBJ1-2; tentative D call: TRBD1 (5 bases). The ends were cut back, 7 bases at V and 5 bases at J, with 14 bases in the middle. CDR1 and CDR2 (germline): MDHEN, SYDVKM. There are 13 residues in the CDR3. As DNA, the CDR3 is TGTGCCAGCACTCCCGGGGGGACGTATGGCTACACCTTC. Amino acids: CASTPGGTYGYTF.

This clone was counted a few times. Different DNA sequences within this sample yield the same CDR3. The chain combines TRBV11-2 with TRBJ1-3; D unresolved. The germline V gene encodes CDR1 SGHAT and CDR2 FQNNGV. Trimming cost V 1 base and J 0 bases, with 4 bases left between them. The CDR3 has 14 amino acids. CDR3 sequence (DNA): TGTGCCAGCAGCTTAGCGCGCTCTGGAAACACCATATATTTT. Amino acids: CASSLARSGNTIYF.

The chain has TRBV11-2 and TRBJ1-4, with TRBD1 identical over 8 bases. The CDR3 is 14 amino acids. V lost 5 bases to trimming and J lost 8 bases; unmatched junction nucleotides: 7. Germline V gene data show CDR1 as SGHAT and CDR2 as FQNNGV. The CDR3: CASSLDRVWEKLFF. DNA of the CDR3: TGTGCCAGCAGCCTGGACAGGGTGTGGGAAAAACTGTTTTTT.

The chain combines TRBV19 with TRBJ1-1, with 12 bases aligning to TRBD1. There are 15 residues in the CDR3. CDR1 and CDR2 from the germline V gene are LNHDA and SQIVND (reference sequence). The junction had 9 bases not matched to a gene; V was cut back by 8 bases and J by 5 bases. DNA of the CDR3: TGTGCCAGTCGGGGGACAGGGGGCGTAGGAACTGAAGCTTTCTTT. It specifies CASRGTGGVGTEAFF.

V and J are TRBV30 and TRBJ2-4; a possible D gene is TRBD2 (7 bases). Deletions cut 1 base from V and 8 bases from J, with 15 bases between. This CDR3 region has 14 residues. Per the germline V gene, CDR1 is GTSNPN and CDR2 is SVGIG (reference sequence). The CDR3 loop is CAWSGGGPGYIQYF. The CDR3 DNA follows: TGTGCCTGGAGTGGGGGGGGCCCGGGGTACATTCAGTACTTC.

V is TRBV6-5 and J is TRBJ2-3; 9 bases align to TRBD1. With 7 bases clipped from V and 1 base from J, the junction kept 6 bases outside the gene matches. Germline lookup yields CDR1 MNHEY and CDR2 SVGAGI. The CDR3 runs 15 residues. This CDR3 reads CASNRDRVGTDTQYF. The CDR3 DNA follows: TGTGCCAGCAACAGGGACAGGGTGGGCACAGATACGCAGTATTTT.

This clone was seen only once. The V gene is TRBV6-5, the J gene TRBJ2-7; perhaps TRBD2 as D (7 bases). Between the trimmed V and J ends, which lost 6 bases and 10 bases, there was a span of 19 bases. This CDR3 is 13 amino acids long. Germline-derived CDR1 and CDR2 are MNHEY and SVGAGI. As DNA, the CDR3 is TGTGCCAGCAGCCCAAGGGGGGGCAGGGTTCAGTACTTC. Protein product: CASSPRGGRVQYF.

This chain joins TRBV9 and TRBJ1-2, with TRBD1 matching 8 bases. This CDR3 region has 13 residues. Losses at the gene ends were 3 bases for V and 7 bases for J; bases not matched to a gene: 5. CDR1 is SGDLS and CDR2 is YYNGEE in the germline V gene. In DNA form, the CDR3 reads TGTGCCAGCAGCGCATACGACAGGGGTGGCTACACCTTC. This gives the protein CASSAYDRGGYTF.

V gene TRBV21-1 combines with J gene TRBJ2-1; the table's TRBD2 call for D was not verified on the DNA. TRBV21-1 is a pseudogene segment. The CDR3 is made up of 14 amino acids. CDR3 sequence reads: CASSRSGGATEQFF. As DNA, the CDR3 is TGTGCCAGCAGCCGCAGCGGGGGGGCCACTGAGCAGTTCTTC.

V usage is TRBV2 and J usage is TRBJ2-7, with 10 bases lining up with TRBD2. This CDR3 is built from 15 residues. Losses at the gene ends were 3 bases for V and 1 base for J; bases not matched to a gene: 3. The germline gives CDR1 SNHLY, CDR2 FYNNEI. The CDR3 DNA reads TGTGCCAGCAGTGATAGCGGGGGGAGGTCCTACGAGCAGTACTTC. Translation: CASSDSGGRSYEQYF.

The rearrangement joins TRBV18 to TRBJ2-2, with 7 positions matching TRBD1. The CDR3 runs 18 residues. From germline, CDR1 is KGHSH and CDR2 LQKENI. The trim removed 3 bases at V and 2 bases at J, leaving 12 bases unmatched. For the CDR3, the DNA is TGTGCCAGCTCACCCACGGCCACGACAGGGATCAACACCGGGGAGCTGTTTTTT. This translates into CASSPTATTGINTGELFF.

J is TRBJ1-2 and V is TRBV19; 10 bases line up with TRBD1. Germline CDR1 reads LNHDA; CDR2 reads SQIVND (reference sequence). The ends lost 7 bases at V and 8 bases at J; junction bases unmatched: 13. The CDR3 is made up of 15 amino acids. The CDR3 spells CASKNPGQGNRGYTF. Written as DNA, the CDR3 is TGTGCCAGTAAAAATCCGGGACAGGGGAACAGAGGCTACACCTTC.

Concerning this clone itself: The sample holds other DNA sequences that translate to the same CDR3. V gene TRBV2 combines with J gene TRBJ1-4; D is uncertain. CDR3 size: 13 residues. With 6 bases removed from V and 0 bases from J, the gap between germline ends came to 5 bases. The germline CDR1 and CDR2 sequences are SNHLY and FYNNEI. The CDR3 sequence is CASRRATNEKLFF. CDR3 nucleotide sequence: TGTGCCAGCAGGAGAGCAACTAATGAAAAACTGTTTTTT.

CDR3 coding DNA: TGTGCCAGCAGCCCCGGGACTAGCACAGATACGCAGTATTTT. Protein product: CASSPGTSTDTQYF. The rearrangement joins TRBV7-2 to TRBJ2-3; possible D gene TRBD2, 6 bases. The CDR3 sequence is 14 residues long. V was clipped by 5 bases and J by 0 bases, with 9 bases between them. Germline V CDR1 and CDR2: SGHTA, FQGNSA.

The J gene is TRBJ1-2, the V gene TRBV29-1; TRBD1 matches 8 bases. The V segment lost 8 bases and the J segment 3 bases; nucleotides outside the gene matches: 5. The CDR3 spans 12 residues. Germline CDR1 reads SQVTM; CDR2 reads ANQGSEA. The CDR3 coding sequence is TGCAGCTACAGGGGACAGGACTATGGCTACACCTTC. Its protein product is CSYRGQDYGYTF.

This chain uses TRBV13 with TRBJ2-7; D gene uncertain. This CDR3 is 13 amino acids long. Germline V CDR1 and CDR2: PRHDT, FYEKMQ (reference sequence). V was cut by 0 bases and J by 3 bases, with 6 bases left in between. In DNA form, the CDR3 reads TGTGCCAGCAGCTTAGGGTTTAACTACGAGCAGTACTTC. This gives the protein CASSLGFNYEQYF.

This clone has a handful of counts. CDR3 sequence reads: CASQTPPEQGLGGYTF. The CDR3 DNA is TGTGCCAGCCAAACCCCCCCTGAACAGGGTTTGGGGGGCTACACCTTC. This chain connects TRBV7-9 to TRBJ1-2, with D possibly being TRBD1 (6 bases). V lost 8 bases and J lost 8, with 27 bases in between. The CDR3 has 16 residues. Germline assignment: CDR1 SEHNR and CDR2 FQNEAQ (reference sequence).